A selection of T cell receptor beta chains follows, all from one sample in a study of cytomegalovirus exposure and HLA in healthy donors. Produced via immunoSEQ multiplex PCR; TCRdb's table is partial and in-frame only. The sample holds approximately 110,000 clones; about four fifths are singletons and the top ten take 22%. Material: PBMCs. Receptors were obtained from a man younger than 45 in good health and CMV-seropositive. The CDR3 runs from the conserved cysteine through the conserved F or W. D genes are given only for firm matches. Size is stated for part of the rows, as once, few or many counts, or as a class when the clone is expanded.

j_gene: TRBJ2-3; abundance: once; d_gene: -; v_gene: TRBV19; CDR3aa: CASSLNSFTDTQYF; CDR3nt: TGTGCCAGTAGTCTTAACAGTTTCACAGATACGCAGTATTTT
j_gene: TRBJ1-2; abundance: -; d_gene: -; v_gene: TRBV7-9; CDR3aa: CASSSGRDSFLSGYTF; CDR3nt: TGTGCCAGCAGCTCGGGCCGGGACTCTTTTTTATCTGGCTACACCTTC
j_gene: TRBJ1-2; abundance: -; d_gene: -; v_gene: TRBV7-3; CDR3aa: CASSLQGSANYGYTF; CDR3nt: TGTGCCAGCAGCTTACAGGGTTCAGCTAACTATGGCTACACCTTC
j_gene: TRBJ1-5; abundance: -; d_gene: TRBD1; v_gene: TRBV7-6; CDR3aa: CASSPTGGNQPQHF; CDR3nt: TGTGCCAGCAGCCCGACAGGGGGCAATCAGCCCCAGCATTTT
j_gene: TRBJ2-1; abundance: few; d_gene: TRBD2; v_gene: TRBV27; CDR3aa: CASSFSGGAYNEQFF; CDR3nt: TGTGCCAGCAGTTTTAGCGGGGGGGCCTACAATGAGCAGTTCTTC
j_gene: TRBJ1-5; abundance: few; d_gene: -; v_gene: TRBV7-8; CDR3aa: CASSLHQGPSQPQHF; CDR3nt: TGTGCCAGCAGCTTACATCAGGGGCCCAGTCAGCCCCAGCATTTT
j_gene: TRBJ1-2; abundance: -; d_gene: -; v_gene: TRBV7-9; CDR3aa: CASSLRPNYGYTF; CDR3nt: TGTGCCAGCAGCTTGAGGCCTAACTATGGCTACACCTTC
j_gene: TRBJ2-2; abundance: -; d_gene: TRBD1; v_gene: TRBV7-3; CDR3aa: CANSLTGDRGLAGELFF; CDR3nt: TGTGCCAACAGCTTAACGGGGGACAGGGGTCTCGCCGGGGAGCTGTTTTTT
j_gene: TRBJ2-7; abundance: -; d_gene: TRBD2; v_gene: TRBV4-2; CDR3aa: CASSQDSGGSYEQYF; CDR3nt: TGTGCCAGCAGCCAAGATAGCGGGGGGTCCTACGAGCAGTACTTC
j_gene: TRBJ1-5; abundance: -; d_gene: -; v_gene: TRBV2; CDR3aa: CASSVRRGNQPQHF; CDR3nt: TGTGCCAGCAGTGTTCGGAGGGGCAATCAGCCCCAGCATTTT
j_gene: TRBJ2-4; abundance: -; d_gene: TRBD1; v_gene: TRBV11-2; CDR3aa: CASSGLQGAKNIQYF; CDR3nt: TGTGCCAGCAGCGGCCTACAGGGGGCCAAAAACATTCAGTACTTC
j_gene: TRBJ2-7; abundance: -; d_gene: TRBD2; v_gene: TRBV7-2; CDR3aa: CASSLQRGLYEQYF; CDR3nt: TGTGCCAGCAGCTTACAGCGGGGGTTATACGAGCAGTACTTC
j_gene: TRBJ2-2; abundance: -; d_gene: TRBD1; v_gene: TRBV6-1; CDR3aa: CASSEQQGLSGELFF; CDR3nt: TGTGCCAGCAGTGAACAACAGGGGTTGTCTGGGGAGCTGTTTTTT
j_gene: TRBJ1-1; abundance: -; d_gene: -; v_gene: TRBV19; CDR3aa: CASNIWGGTEAFF; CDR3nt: TGTGCCAGTAATATTTGGGGAGGGACTGAAGCTTTCTTT
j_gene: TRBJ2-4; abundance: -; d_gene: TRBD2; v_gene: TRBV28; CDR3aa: CASSFSVAGVGSNIQYF; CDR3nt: TGTGCCAGCAGTTTCTCGGTCGCGGGAGTAGGGTCGAACATTCAGTACTTC
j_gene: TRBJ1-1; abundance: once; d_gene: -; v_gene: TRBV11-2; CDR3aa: CASSAVSGGGTEAFF; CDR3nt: TGTGCCAGCAGCGCCGTTTCGGGGGGCGGGACTGAAGCTTTCTTT
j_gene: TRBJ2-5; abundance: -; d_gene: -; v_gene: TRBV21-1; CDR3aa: CASSPRGQETQYF; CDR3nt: TGTGCCAGCAGCCCCCGGGGCCAAGAGACCCAGTACTTC
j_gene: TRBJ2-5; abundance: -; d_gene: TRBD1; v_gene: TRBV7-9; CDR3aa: CASSRTGQETQYF; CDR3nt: TGTGCCAGCAGCCGGACAGGGCAAGAGACCCAGTACTTC
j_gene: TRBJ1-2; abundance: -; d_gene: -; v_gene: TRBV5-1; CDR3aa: CASSSLRPGGYTF; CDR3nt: TGCGCCAGCAGCTCCCTTCGACCCGGGGGCTACACCTTC
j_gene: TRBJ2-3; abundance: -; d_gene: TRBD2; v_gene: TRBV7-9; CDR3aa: CASSALAGGITDTQYF; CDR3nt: TGTGCCAGCAGCGCCCTAGCGGGGGGGATCACAGATACGCAGTATTTT
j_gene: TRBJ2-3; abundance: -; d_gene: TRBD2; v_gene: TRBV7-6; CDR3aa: CASSSLAGGLTDTQYF; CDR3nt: TGTGCCAGCAGCTCGTTAGCGGGAGGTCTCACAGATACGCAGTATTTT
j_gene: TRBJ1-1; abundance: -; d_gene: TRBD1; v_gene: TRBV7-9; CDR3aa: CASSPLDRGGTEAFF; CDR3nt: TGTGCCAGCAGCCCCTTGGACAGGGGGGGCACTGAAGCTTTCTTT
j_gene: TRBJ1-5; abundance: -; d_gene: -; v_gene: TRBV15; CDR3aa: CATSREVAGNSNQPQHF; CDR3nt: TGTGCCACCAGCAGAGAAGTCGCCGGTAATAGCAATCAGCCCCAGCATTTT
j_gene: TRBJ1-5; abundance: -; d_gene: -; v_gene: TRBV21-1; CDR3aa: CASNSHQAGDSNQPQHF; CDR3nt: TGTGCCAGCAACTCCCACCAGGCAGGGGATAGCAATCAGCCCCAGCATTTT
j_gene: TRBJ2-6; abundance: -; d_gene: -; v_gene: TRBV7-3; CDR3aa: CASSSGLSGANVLTF; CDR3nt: TGTGCCAGCAGCTCAGGGTTATCCGGGGCCAACGTCCTGACTTTC
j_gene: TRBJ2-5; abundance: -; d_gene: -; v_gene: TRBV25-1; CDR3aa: CASSEYDSKETQYF; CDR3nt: TGTGCCAGCAGTGAATATGATAGCAAGGAGACCCAGTACTTC
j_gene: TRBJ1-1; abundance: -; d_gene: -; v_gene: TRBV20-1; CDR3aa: CSARRTEAFF; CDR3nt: TGCAGTGCTAGGCGAACTGAAGCTTTCTTT
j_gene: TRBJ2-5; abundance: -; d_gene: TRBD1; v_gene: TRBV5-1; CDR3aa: CASTRQGGETQYF; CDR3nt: TGCGCCAGCACCAGACAGGGCGGGGAGACCCAGTACTTC
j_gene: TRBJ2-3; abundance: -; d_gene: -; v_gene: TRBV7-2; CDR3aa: CASSSPVVKSSTDTQYF; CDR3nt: TGTGCCAGCAGCTCCCCGGTGGTCAAATCTAGCACAGATACGCAGTATTTT
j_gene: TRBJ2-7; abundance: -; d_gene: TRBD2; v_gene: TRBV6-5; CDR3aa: CASSYEAGVTYEQYF; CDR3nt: TGTGCCAGCAGTTACGAAGCGGGGGTAACCTACGAGCAGTACTTC
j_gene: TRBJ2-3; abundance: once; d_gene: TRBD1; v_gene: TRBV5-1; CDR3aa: CASSRQGASTDTQYF; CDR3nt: TGCGCCAGCAGCCGACAGGGGGCTAGCACAGATACGCAGTATTTT
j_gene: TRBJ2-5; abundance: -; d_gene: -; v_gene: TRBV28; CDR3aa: CASSLSGEKAQYF; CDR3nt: TGTGCCAGCAGTTTATCGGGGGAGAAAGCCCAGTACTTC
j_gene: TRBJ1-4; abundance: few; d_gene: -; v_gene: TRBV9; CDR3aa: CASSPTGANEKLFF; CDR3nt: TGTGCCAGCAGCCCGACAGGAGCTAATGAAAAACTGTTTTTT
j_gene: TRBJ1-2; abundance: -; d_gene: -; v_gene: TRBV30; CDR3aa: CAWRLQRGGYTF; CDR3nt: TGTGCCTGGAGACTACAAAGGGGTGGCTACACCTTC
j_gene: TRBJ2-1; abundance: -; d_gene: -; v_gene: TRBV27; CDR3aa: CASWPRGRGLYNESFF; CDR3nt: TGTGCCAGCTGGCCAAGGGGCAGGGGTTTGTACAATGAGTCTTTCTTC
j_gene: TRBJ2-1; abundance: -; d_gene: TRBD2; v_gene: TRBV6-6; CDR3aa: CACREGSSYNEQFF; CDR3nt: TGTGCTTGCAGGGAGGGTAGCTCCTACAATGAGCAGTTCTTC
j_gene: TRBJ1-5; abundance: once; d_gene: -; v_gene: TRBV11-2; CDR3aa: CASSSTRGTPQHF; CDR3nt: TGTGCCAGCAGCTCGACCAGGGGTACGCCCCAGCATTTT
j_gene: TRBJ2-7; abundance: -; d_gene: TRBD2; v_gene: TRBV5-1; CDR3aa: CASSWGQLAGGIYEQYF; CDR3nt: TGCGCCAGCAGCTGGGGCCAACTAGCGGGGGGTATTTACGAGCAGTACTTC
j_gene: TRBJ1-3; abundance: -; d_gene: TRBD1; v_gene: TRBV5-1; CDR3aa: CASSTSPGTGSSGNTIYF; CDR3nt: TGCGCCAGCAGCACAAGTCCCGGGACAGGGTCCTCTGGAAACACCATATATTTT
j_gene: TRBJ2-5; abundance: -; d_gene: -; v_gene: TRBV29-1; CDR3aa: CSGGQRGGETQYF; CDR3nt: TGCAGCGGGGGGCAAAGGGGGGGAGAGACCCAGTACTTC
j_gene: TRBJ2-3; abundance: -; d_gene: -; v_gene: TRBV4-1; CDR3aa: CASSRNLRDSRGTDTQYF; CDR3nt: TGCGCCAGCAGCCGAAACCTCCGGGACTCAAGGGGCACAGATACGCAGTATTTT
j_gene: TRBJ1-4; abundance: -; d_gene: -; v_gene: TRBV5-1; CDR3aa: CASSFHQGSEKLFF; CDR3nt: TGCGCCAGCAGCTTTCACCAGGGATCTGAAAAACTGTTTTTT
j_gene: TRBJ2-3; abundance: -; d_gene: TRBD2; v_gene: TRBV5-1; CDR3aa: CASSLGLAGGSSTDTQYF; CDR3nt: TGCGCCAGCAGCTTGGGACTAGCGGGGGGCTCTAGCACAGATACGCAGTATTTT
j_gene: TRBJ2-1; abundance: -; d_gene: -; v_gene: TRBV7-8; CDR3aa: CASSLPQRRNWDNEQFF; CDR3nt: TGTGCCAGCAGCTTACCCCAGCGGAGAAATTGGGACAATGAGCAGTTCTTC
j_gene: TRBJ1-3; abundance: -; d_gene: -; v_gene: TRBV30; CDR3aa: CAWGQGTGNTIYF; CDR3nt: TGTGCCTGGGGTCAGGGAACTGGAAACACCATATATTTT
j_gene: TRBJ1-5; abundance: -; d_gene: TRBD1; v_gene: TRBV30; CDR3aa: CAWGGTENQPQHF; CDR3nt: TGTGCCTGGGGGGGGACAGAGAATCAGCCCCAGCATTTT
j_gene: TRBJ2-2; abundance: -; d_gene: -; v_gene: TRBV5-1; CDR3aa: CASSLGAGGELFF; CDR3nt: TGCGCCAGCAGCTTGGGGGCAGGCGGGGAGCTGTTTTTT
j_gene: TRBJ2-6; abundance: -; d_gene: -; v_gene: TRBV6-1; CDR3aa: CASRRRGGANVLTF; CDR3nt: TGTGCCAGCCGCAGGAGGGGTGGGGCCAACGTCCTGACTTTC
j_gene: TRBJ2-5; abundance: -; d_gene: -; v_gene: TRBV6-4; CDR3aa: CARAAGRPIQETQYF; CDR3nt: TGTGCCCGGGCCGCGGGGCGGCCGATACAAGAGACCCAGTACTTC
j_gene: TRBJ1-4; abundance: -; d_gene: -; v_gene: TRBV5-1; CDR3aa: CASSLALPGEKLFF; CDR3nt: TGCGCCAGCAGCTTGGCTCTTCCAGGGGAAAAACTGTTTTTT
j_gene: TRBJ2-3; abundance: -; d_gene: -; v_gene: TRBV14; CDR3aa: CASSQGTVDTQYF; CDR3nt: TGTGCCAGCAGCCAAGGTACGGTCGATACGCAGTATTTT
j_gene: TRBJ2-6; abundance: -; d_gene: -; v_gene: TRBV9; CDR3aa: CASRRTGRSGANVLTF; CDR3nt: TGTGCCAGCAGAAGGACGGGGAGGTCTGGGGCCAACGTCCTGACTTTC
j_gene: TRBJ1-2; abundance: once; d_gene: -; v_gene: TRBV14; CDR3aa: CASSQDWGDPYGYTF; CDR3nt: TGTGCCAGCAGCCAAGATTGGGGAGATCCCTATGGCTACACCTTC
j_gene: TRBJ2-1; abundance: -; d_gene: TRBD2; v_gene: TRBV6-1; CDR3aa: CASSGRPGLQQFF; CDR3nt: TGTGCCAGCAGTGGAAGGCCGGGACTACAGCAGTTCTTC
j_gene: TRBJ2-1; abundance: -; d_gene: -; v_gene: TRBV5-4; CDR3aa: CASSLDVRGSYNEQFF; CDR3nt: TGTGCCAGCAGCTTGGATGTCAGGGGATCCTACAATGAGCAGTTCTTC
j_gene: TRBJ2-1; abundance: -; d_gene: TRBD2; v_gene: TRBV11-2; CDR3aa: CASSLRSGNEQFF; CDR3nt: TGTGCCAGCAGCCTTCGTAGCGGGAATGAGCAGTTCTTC
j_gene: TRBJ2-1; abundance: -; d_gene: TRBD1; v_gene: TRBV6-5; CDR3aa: CASSTTGVPYNEQFF; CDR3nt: TGTGCCAGCAGTACCACAGGGGTGCCCTACAATGAGCAGTTCTTC